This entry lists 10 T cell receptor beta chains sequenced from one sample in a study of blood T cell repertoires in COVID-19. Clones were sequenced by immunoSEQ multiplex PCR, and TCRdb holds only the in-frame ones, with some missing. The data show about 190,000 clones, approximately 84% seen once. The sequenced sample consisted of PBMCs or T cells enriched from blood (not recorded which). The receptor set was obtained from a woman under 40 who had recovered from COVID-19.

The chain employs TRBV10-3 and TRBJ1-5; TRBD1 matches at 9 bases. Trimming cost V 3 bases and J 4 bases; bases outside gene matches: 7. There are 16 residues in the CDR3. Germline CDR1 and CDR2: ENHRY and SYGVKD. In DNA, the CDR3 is TGTGCCATCAGTGATAGGACAGGGGCTTTAAATCAGCCCCAGCATTTT. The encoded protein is CAISDRTGALNQPQHF.

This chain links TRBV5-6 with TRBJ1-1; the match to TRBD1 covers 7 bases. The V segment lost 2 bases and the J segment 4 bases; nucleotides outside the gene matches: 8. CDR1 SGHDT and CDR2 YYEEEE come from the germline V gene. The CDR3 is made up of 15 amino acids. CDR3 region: CASSFLQGRATEAFF. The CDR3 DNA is TGTGCCAGCAGCTTCCTACAGGGGAGAGCCACTGAAGCTTTCTTT.

The CDR3 DNA sequence: TGTGCCAGCAGCCTTAGCTCTACCTACGAGCAGTACTTC. It specifies CASSLSSTYEQYF. The V and J genes are TRBV6-5 and TRBJ2-7; D is unclear. V was cut by 6 bases and J by 2 bases, with 11 bases left in between. Looked up from germline, CDR1 is MNHEY and CDR2 is SVGAGI. The CDR3 has 13 amino acids.

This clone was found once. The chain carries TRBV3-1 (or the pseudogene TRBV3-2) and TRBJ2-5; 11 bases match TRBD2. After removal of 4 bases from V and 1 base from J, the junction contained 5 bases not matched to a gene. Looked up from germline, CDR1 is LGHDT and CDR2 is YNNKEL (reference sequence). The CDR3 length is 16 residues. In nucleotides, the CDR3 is TGTGCCAGCAGCCTTGGGACTAGCGGAGTCCAAGAGACCCAGTACTTC. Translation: CASSLGTSGVQETQYF.

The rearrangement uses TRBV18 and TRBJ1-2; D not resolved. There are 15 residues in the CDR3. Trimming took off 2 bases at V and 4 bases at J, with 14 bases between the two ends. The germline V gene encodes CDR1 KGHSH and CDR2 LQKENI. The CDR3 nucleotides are TGTGCCAGCTCACCAGGTGGCCCGGCGGTCTATGGCTACACCTTC. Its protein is CASSPGGPAVYGYTF. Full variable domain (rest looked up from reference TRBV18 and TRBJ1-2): NAGVMQNPRHLVRRRGQEARLRCSPMKGHSHVYWYRQLPEEGLKFMVYLQKENIIDESGMPKERFSAEFPKEGPSILRIQQVVRGDSAAYFCASSPGGPAVYGYTFGSGTRLTVV.

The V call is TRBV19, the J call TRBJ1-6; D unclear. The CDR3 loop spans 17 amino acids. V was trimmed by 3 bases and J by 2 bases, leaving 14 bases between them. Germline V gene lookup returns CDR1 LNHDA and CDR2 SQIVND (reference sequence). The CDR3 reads CASSIEELDPYNSPLHF. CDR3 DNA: TGTGCCAGTAGTATCGAGGAGTTGGATCCCTATAATTCACCCCTCCACTTT.

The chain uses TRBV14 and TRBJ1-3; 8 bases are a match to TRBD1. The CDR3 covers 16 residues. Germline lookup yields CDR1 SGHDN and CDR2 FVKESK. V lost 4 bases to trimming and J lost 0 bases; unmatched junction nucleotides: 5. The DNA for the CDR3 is TGTGCCAGCAGCCCTCAGGGGGCCCACTCTGGAAACACCATATATTTT. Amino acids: CASSPQGAHSGNTIYF.

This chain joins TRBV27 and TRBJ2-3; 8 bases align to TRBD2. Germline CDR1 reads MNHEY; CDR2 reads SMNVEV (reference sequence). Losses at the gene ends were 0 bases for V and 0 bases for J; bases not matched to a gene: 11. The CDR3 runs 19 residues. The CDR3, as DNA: TGTGCCAGCAGTTTATCTTCCCCGAGGACTAGCCTAAGCACAGATACGCAGTATTTT. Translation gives CASSLSSPRTSLSTDTQYF.

CDR3 nucleotides: TGTGCCACCAGTGATTTGAGGCTAGCGGGAGGAGAGACCCAGTACTTC. It translates to CATSDLRLAGGETQYF. The chain is built from TRBV24-1 and TRBJ2-5; 11 nucleotides line up with TRBD2. This CDR3 comprises 16 residues. V shed 0 bases and J 4 bases; nucleotides not matched to a gene: 3. Germline CDR1 reads KGHDR; CDR2 reads SFDVKD.

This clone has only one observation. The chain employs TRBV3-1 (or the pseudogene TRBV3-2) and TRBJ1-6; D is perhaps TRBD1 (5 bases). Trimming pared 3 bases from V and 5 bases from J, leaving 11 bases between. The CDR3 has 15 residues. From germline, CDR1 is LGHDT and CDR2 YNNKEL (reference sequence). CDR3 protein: CASSQGKGDNSPLHF. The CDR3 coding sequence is TGTGCCAGCAGCCAGGGGAAAGGGGATAATTCACCCCTCCACTTT.